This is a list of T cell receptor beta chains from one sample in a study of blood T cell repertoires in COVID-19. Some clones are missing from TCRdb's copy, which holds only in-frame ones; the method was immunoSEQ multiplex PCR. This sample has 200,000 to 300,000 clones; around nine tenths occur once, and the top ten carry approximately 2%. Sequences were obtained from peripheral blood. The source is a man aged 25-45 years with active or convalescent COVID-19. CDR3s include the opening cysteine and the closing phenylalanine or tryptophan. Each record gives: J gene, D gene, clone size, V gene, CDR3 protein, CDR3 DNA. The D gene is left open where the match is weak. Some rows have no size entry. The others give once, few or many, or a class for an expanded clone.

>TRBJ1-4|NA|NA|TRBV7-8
CASSPAAGLGEKLFF
TGTGCCAGCAGCCCCGCGGCGGGGTTGGGTGAAAAACTGTTTTTT
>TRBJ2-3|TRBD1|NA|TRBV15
CATSRDLRDRGKRERTDTQYF
TGTGCCACCAGCAGAGATCTAAGGGACAGGGGAAAACGGGAAAGGACAGATACGCAGTATTTT
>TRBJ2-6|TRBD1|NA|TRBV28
CASYSSGQGASGANVLTF
TGTGCCAGCTACTCATCGGGACAGGGGGCTTCTGGGGCCAACGTCCTGACTTTC
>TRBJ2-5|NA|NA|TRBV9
CASSVGGGAAETQYF
TGTGCCAGCAGCGTAGGGGGGGGCGCAGCTGAGACCCAGTACTTC
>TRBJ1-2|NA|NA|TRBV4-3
CASSQDSGDYGYTF
TGCGCCAGCAGCCAAGATTCAGGGGACTATGGCTACACCTTC
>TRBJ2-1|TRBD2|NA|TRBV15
CATSRTVAGGPYNEQFF
TGTGCCACCAGCAGAACCGTAGCGGGGGGACCCTACAATGAGCAGTTCTTC
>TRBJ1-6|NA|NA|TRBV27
CASSLSTEGLNSPLHF
TGTGCCAGCAGTTTATCGACGGAGGGGTTGAATTCACCCCTCCACTTT
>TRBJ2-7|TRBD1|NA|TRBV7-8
CASSLAPGQGLVQYF
TGTGCCAGCAGCTTAGCCCCCGGACAGGGGTTGGTTCAGTACTTC
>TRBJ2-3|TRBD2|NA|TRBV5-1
CASSLEASGGIDTQYF
TGCGCCAGCAGCTTGGAGGCGAGCGGGGGGATTGATACGCAGTATTTT
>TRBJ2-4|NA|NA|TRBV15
CATSRDPYGPNIQYF
TGTGCCACCAGCAGAGATCCTTACGGTCCAAACATTCAGTACTTC
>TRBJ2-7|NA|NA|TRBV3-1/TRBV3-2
CASSQVDSTYEQYF
TGTGCCAGCAGCCAGGTTGACTCAACCTACGAGCAGTACTTC
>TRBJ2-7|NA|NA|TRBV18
CASSPGRGTYEQYF
TGTGCCAGCTCACCGGGCAGGGGAACCTACGAGCAGTACTTC
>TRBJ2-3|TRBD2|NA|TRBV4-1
CASSERGGMDTQYF
TGCGCCAGCAGCGAGCGGGGGGGCATGGATACGCAGTATTTT
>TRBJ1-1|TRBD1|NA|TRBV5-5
CASSLTGVPNTEAFF
TGTGCCAGCAGCTTGACAGGGGTTCCGAACACTGAAGCTTTCTTT
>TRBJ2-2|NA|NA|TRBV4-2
CASSQDGLSPGELFF
TGTGCCAGCAGCCAAGATGGGCTCAGCCCCGGGGAGCTGTTTTTT
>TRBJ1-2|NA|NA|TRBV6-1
CASSEPSGNRMGGYTF
TGTGCCAGCAGTGAACCGTCTGGGAACAGGATGGGTGGCTACACCTTC
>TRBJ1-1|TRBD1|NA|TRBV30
CAWGTPKGADTEAFF
TGTGCCTGGGGGACTCCCAAGGGGGCTGACACTGAAGCTTTCTTT
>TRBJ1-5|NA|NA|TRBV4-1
CASSQASSEHQPQHF
TGCGCCAGCAGCCAAGCATCATCCGAGCATCAGCCCCAGCATTTT
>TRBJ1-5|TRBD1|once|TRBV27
CASSPRTGNSNQPQHF
TGTGCCAGCAGTCCCAGGACAGGAAATAGCAATCAGCCCCAGCATTTT
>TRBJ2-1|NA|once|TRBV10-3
CAISDPDFQYNEQFF
TGTGCCATCAGTGACCCCGACTTCCAGTACAATGAGCAGTTCTTC
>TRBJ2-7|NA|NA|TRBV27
CASSPSGRLDEQYF
TGTGCCAGCAGTCCCTCCGGCAGGTTGGACGAGCAGTACTTC
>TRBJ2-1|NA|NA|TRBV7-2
CASSAQTRGWNEQFF
TGTGCCAGCAGCGCACAAACTAGAGGATGGAATGAGCAGTTCTTC
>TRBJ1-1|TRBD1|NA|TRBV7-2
CASKEGASNTEAFF
TGTGCCAGCAAAGAGGGGGCCAGCAACACTGAAGCTTTCTTT
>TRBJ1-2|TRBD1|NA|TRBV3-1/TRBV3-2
CASSPTGWGYTF
TGTGCCAGCAGCCCGACAGGGTGGGGCTACACCTTC
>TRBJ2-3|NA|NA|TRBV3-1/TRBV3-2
CASSQDTAGPDTQYF
TGTGCCAGCAGCCAAGATACGGCAGGGCCAGATACGCAGTATTTT
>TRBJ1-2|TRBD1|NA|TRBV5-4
CASSRGQGRSDGYTF
TGTGCCAGCAGCAGGGGACAGGGGAGGTCGGATGGCTACACCTTC
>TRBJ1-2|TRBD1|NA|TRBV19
CASSLGTDTSMVYGYTF
TGTGCCAGTAGTCTTGGGACAGACACTAGTATGGTTTATGGCTACACCTTC
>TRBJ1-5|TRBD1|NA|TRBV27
CASGQGNQPQHF
TGTGCCAGCGGACAGGGTAATCAGCCCCAGCATTTT
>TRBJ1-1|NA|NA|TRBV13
CASSFEGENTEAFF
TGTGCCAGCAGCTTCGAGGGGGAGAACACTGAAGCTTTCTTT
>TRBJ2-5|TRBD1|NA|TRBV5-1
CASSGGQGRETQYF
TGCGCCAGCAGCGGAGGACAGGGGCGAGAGACCCAGTACTTC
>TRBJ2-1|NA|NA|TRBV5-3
CARRFAAEQFF
TGTGCCAGAAGGTTCGCTGCGGAGCAGTTCTTC